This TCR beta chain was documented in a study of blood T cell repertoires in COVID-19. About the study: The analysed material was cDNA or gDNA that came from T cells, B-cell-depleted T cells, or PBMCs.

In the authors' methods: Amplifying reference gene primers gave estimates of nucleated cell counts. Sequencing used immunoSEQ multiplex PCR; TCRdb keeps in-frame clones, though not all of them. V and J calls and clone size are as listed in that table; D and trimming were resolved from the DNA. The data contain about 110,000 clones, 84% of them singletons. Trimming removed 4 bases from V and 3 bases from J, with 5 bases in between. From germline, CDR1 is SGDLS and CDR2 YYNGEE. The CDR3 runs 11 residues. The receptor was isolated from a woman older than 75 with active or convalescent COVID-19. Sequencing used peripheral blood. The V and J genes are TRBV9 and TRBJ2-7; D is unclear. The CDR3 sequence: CASSPHYEQYF. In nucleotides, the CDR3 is TGTGCCAGCAGCCCCCACTACGAGCAGTACTTC.